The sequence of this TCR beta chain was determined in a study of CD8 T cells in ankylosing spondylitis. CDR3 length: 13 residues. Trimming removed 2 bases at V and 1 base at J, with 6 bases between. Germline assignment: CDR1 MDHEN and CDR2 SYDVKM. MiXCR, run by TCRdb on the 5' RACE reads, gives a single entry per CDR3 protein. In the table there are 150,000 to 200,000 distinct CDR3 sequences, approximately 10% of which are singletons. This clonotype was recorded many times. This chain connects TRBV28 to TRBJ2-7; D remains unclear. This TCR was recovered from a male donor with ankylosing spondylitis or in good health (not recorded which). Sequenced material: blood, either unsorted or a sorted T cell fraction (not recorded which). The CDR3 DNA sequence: TGTGCCAGCAGTTTAACACCTTCCTACGAGCAGTACTTC. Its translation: CASSLTPSYEQYF.